Described below is a single T cell receptor beta chain sequence and its context. CDR3 length equals 15 residues. CDR1 is SEHNR and CDR2 is FQNEAQ in the germline V gene (reference sequence). The V and J ends lost 4 bases and 7 bases, in that order; junction bases with no gene match: 11. The sample belongs to a study of blood T cell repertoires in COVID-19. Whole-study context: COVID-19 samples, acute and convalescent, were from the United States, Italy and Spain. PBMCs, B-cell-depleted T cells, or T cells provided the cDNA or gDNA that made up the material.

In the original processing: Quantification of nucleated cells was approximated via reference gene primer amplification. The method was immunoSEQ multiplex PCR; TCRdb's version includes in-frame clones alone and lacks a portion of them. D and trimming were read from the DNA, whereas the V and J calls and clone size are those reported in that table. This table has about 270,000 clones, over 80% appearing once. The receptor comes from a woman between 50 and 59 years old with active or convalescent COVID-19. The sequenced sample consisted of peripheral blood. The chain recombines TRBV7-9 with TRBJ1-1; TRBD1 aligns across 8 bases. CDR3 nucleotides: TGTGCCAGCAGCTCCGACAGGGGTTTTTCCTTTGAAGCTTTCTTT. It codes for CASSSDRGFSFEAFF.